This record covers a single T cell receptor beta chain. In the naive CD8 group, cells lacked CD45RO and were positively selected for CCR7, so terminally differentiated effector memory CD45RA+ cells were left out. This entry comes from a study of shared clonotypes between healthy human individuals. Generated by immunoSEQ multiplex PCR, the TCRdb table keeps only in-frame clones and is missing some. Here the sample spans about 2 million clones, less than 95% being singletons. Trimming removed 2 bases at V and 2 bases at J, with 8 bases between. This CDR3 comprises 14 residues. Germline CDR1 reads SGHAT; CDR2 reads FQNNGV.

The sequence came from a man aged 18 to 29 in good health. This chain links TRBV11-2 with TRBJ2-3, with D unclear. Sequences were obtained from naive CD8+ T cells sorted from blood. The CDR3 sequence is CASSLSPVTDTQYF. The DNA for the CDR3 is TGTGCCAGCAGCTTAAGCCCCGTCACAGATACGCAGTATTTT.